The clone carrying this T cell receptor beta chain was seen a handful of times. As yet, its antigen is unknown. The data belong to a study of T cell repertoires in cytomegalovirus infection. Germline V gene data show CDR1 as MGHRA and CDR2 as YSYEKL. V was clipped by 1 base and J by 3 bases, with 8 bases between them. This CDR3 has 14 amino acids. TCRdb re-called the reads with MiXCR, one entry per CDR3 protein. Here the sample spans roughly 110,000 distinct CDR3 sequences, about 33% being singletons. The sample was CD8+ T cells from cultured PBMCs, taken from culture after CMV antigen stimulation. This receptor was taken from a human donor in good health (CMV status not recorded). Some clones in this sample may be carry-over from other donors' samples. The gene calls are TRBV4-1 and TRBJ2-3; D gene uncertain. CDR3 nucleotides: TGCGCCAGCAGCCAAGGCCGTGGGACAGATACGCAGTATTTT. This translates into CASSQGRGTDTQYF.